A single sample is the source of the 21 T cell receptor beta chains below, sequenced in a study of cytomegalovirus exposure and HLA in healthy donors. PCR primers comprised 60 Vbeta and 13 Jbeta primers. Only in-frame clones appear in the TCRdb table, and some are missing; sequencing was by immunoSEQ multiplex PCR. The sample comprises around 130,000 clones, just over 75% of which are singletons, and around 1.8% rests with the top ten. Input material: PBMCs. The origin of the receptors is a woman in her fifties or sixties in good health and CMV-seronegative.

The V and J genes are TRBV6-1 and TRBJ2-7, with D uncertain. V dropped 0 bases and J dropped 10 bases, with 13 bases sitting between them. Germline CDR1 reads MNHNS; CDR2 reads SASEGT. The CDR3 runs 13 residues. The CDR3 is CASSEAPDTIQYV. CDR3 DNA: TGTGCCAGCAGTGAAGCCCCCGACACGATCCAGTACGTC.

The CDR3 region has the DNA TGCAGCGTTCCAGAGGGTGGGGGCTACACCTTC. This encodes CSVPEGGGYTF. V usage is TRBV29-1 and J usage is TRBJ1-2; D gene unclear. V was clipped by 5 bases and J by 8 bases, with 12 bases between them. CDR3 length equals 11 residues. Per germline, CDR1 SQVTM and CDR2 ANQGSEA.

CDR3 in amino acids: CASTPRGRDSGEKLFF. The CDR3 region has the DNA TGTGCCAGCACCCCCAGGGGTAGGGACAGTGGGGAAAAACTGTTTTTT. This sequence joins TRBV28 and TRBJ1-4; 7 nucleotides line up with TRBD1. Germline CDR1 MDHEN, CDR2 SYDVKM. The CDR3 is made up of 16 amino acids. Losses at the gene ends were 7 bases for V and 8 bases for J; bases not matched to a gene: 16.

In this sample, this clone turned up once. The rearrangement joins TRBV9 to TRBJ2-1, with unresolved D. The CDR3 is made up of 16 amino acids. Trimming took off 0 bases at V and 10 bases at J, with 20 bases between the two ends. Germline values: CDR1 SGDLS, CDR2 YYNGEE. The CDR3 here is CASSVAARGSSSEQFF. CDR3 coding DNA: TGTGCCAGCAGCGTAGCAGCACGCGGCTCCAGTAGCGAGCAGTTCTTC. The whole variable domain, filled in from reference TRBV9 and TRBJ2-1, reads DSGVTQTPKHLITATGQRVTLRCSPRSGDLSVYWYQQSLDQGLQFLIQYYNGEERAKGNILERFSAQQFPDLHSELNLSSLELGDSALYFCASSVAARGSSSEQFFGPGTRLTVL.

This clone was observed a few times. The rearrangement uses TRBV28 and TRBJ1-1, with D unresolved. The germline CDR1 and CDR2 sequences are MDHEN and SYDVKM. Trimming pared 1 base from V and 1 base from J, leaving 7 bases between. The CDR3 covers 14 residues. CDR3 region: CASSLSAENTEAFF. In DNA form, the CDR3 reads TGTGCCAGCAGTTTATCCGCAGAGAACACTGAAGCTTTCTTT.

The CDR3 sequence: CASSRKGTPGLAGGYEQYF. The CDR3 DNA sequence: TGTGCCAGCAGCCGTAAGGGGACACCTGGACTAGCGGGCGGCTACGAGCAGTACTTC. J is TRBJ2-7 and V is TRBV7-2; 11 nucleotides agree with TRBD2. The CDR3 has 19 amino acids. In germline, CDR1 is SGHTA, CDR2 FQGNSA. With V trimmed by 5 bases and J by 3 bases, 18 bases remained unmatched.

The chain joins TRBV28 to TRBJ1-1; 7 nucleotides match TRBD1. With 2 bases clipped from V and 8 bases from J, the junction kept 11 bases outside the gene matches. Per the germline V gene, CDR1 is MDHEN and CDR2 is SYDVKM. The CDR3 length is 15 residues. CDR3 region: CASSLLSTGAGEAFF. In DNA form, the CDR3 reads TGTGCCAGCAGTTTACTTTCTACAGGGGCAGGGGAAGCTTTCTTT.

This clone was picked up a small number of times. The gene calls are TRBV27 and TRBJ1-1, with D tentatively TRBD1 (6 bases). The CDR3 is 13 residues long. Trimming left V 6 bases short and J 5 bases short, with 13 bases between. Germline V CDR1 and CDR2: MNHEY, SMNVEV (reference sequence). In nucleotides, the CDR3 is TGTGCCAGCAGCACCGAAAGGGGGACTGAAGCTTTCTTT. Protein sequence: CASSTERGTEAFF.

The chain has TRBV9 and TRBJ1-2, with 7 bases lining up with TRBD1. V lost 0 bases, J lost 4 bases, and 6 bases stayed unmatched. This CDR3 is 15 amino acids long. The germline CDR1 and CDR2 sequences are SGDLS and YYNGEE. This chain's CDR3 is CASSVDLGQFYGYTF. The CDR3 nucleotides read TGTGCCAGCAGCGTAGATCTGGGACAGTTCTATGGCTACACCTTC.

As to this clone: Other DNA sequences from this sample encode an identical CDR3 as well. In DNA form, the CDR3 reads TGCGCCAGCAGCTTGGTTAGCGGCTCCTACAATGAGCAGTTCTTC. This encodes CASSLVSGSYNEQFF. The chain has TRBV5-1 and TRBJ2-1, with a tentative D call TRBD2 (6 bases). Trimming left V 0 bases short and J 0 bases short, with 7 bases between. This CDR3 comprises 15 residues. Germline CDR1 and CDR2: SGHRS and YFSETQ.

The chain employs TRBV6-5 and TRBJ2-4, with a tentative D call TRBD1 (5 bases). V lost 5 bases and J 6 bases, leaving 14 bases between the germline ends. Looked up from germline, CDR1 is MNHEY and CDR2 is SVGAGI. This CDR3 region has 14 residues. The CDR3 nucleotides read TGTGCCAGCAGTGTCAGGGTTCCGGGAAACATTCAGTACTTC. It translates to CASSVRVPGNIQYF.

This clone appeared once. The chain joins TRBV10-3 to TRBJ2-7; no clear D gene. This CDR3 spans 14 amino acids. Germline V gives CDR1 ENHRY, CDR2 SYGVKD. Trimming left V 0 bases short and J 7 bases short, with 13 bases between. The CDR3, as DNA: TGTGCCATCAGTGAGTCCATCATTTCGGAGGAGCAGTACTTC. This gives the protein CAISESIISEEQYF.

The chain carries TRBV7-6 and TRBJ2-1, with a weak D call TRBD1 (6 bases). V was clipped by 5 bases and J by 4 bases, with 15 bases between them. The CDR3 extends over 15 amino acids. Germline CDR1 and CDR2: SGHVS and FNYEAQ. The CDR3 reads CASSIVGDTYNEQFF. DNA of the CDR3: TGTGCCAGCAGCATAGTGGGGGACACGTACAATGAGCAGTTCTTC.

Comments on this clone: A read error may produce the germline difference seen at one junction end. The gene calls are TRBV20-1 and TRBJ1-2; TRBD1 might be the D (5 bases). The CDR3 spans 11 residues. The germline gives CDR1 DFQATT, CDR2 SNEGSKA (reference sequence). This CDR3 reads CSAKQDYGYPF. The CDR3 DNA is TGCAGTGCTAAACAGGACTATGGCTACCCCTTC.

The chain uses TRBV19 and TRBJ1-3, with 8 bases that match TRBD1. V gave up 9 bases and J gave up 6 bases; unmatched junction bases: 7. Germline V lookup: CDR1 LNHDA, CDR2 SQIVND (reference sequence). This CDR3 region has 13 residues. The CDR3 is CASKDREENTIYF. The DNA for the CDR3 is TGTGCCAGCAAGGACAGGGAAGAAAACACCATATATTTT.

The V gene is TRBV19, the J gene TRBJ2-1; a weak D match, TRBD1 (6 bases). The germline CDR1 and CDR2 sequences are LNHDA and SQIVND (reference sequence). The CDR3 consists of 15 residues. The V end lost 5 bases, the J end lost 5 bases, and 16 bases lay between the germline ends. The CDR3 protein is CASSSQGRTDNEQFF. The CDR3, as DNA: TGTGCCAGTAGTTCACAGGGAAGAACGGACAATGAGCAGTTCTTC.

The V gene is TRBV6-5, the J gene TRBJ1-1; D uncertain. There are 12 residues in the CDR3. Germline-derived CDR1 and CDR2 are MNHEY and SVGAGI. Trimming stripped 2 bases from V and 11 bases from J, with 12 bases between. CDR3: CASSYHAGIAFF. DNA for the CDR3: TGTGCCAGCAGTTACCACGCCGGGATCGCTTTCTTT.

This rearrangement joins TRBV4-2 to TRBJ2-2, with D maybe TRBD1 (6 bases). The germline V gene has CDR1 LGHNA and CDR2 YNFKEQ. The CDR3 is 15 amino acids. Trimming removed 1 base at V and 2 bases at J, with 8 bases between. The CDR3 reads CASSQAGANTGELFF. The CDR3 nucleotides read TGTGCCAGCAGCCAAGCAGGGGCAAACACCGGGGAGCTGTTTTTT.

The chain links TRBV19 to TRBJ1-1; tentatively, D is TRBD1 (5 bases). The CDR3 length is 12 residues. Germline CDR1 reads LNHDA; CDR2 reads SQIVND (reference sequence). V was shortened by 5 bases and J by 4 bases, with 8 bases between the two germline ends. The CDR3 nucleotides are TGTGCCAGTAGTCGGCAGGGCACTGAAGCTTTCTTT. As protein: CASSRQGTEAFF.

This chain uses TRBV7-9 with TRBJ2-5; 7 bases map to TRBD2. The closer fit of TRBJ2-7 to the DNA end suggests the J call may be wrong. Germline V lookup: CDR1 SEHNR, CDR2 FQNEAQ (reference sequence). CDR3 length: 12 amino acids. The CDR3 bases are TGTGCCAGCGGGAGGGCCGCCTACGAGCAGTACTTC. Encoded protein: CASGRAAYEQYF.

This rearrangement joins TRBV7-8 to TRBJ1-1; the D is unclear. In germline, CDR1 is SGHVS, CDR2 FQNEAQ. V was trimmed by 3 bases and J by 3 bases, leaving 17 bases between them. The CDR3 is made up of 16 amino acids. In DNA, the CDR3 is TGTGCCAGCAGCTTCAGTCGTTCCAGTGGTGACACTGAAGCTTTCTTT. Its protein product is CASSFSRSSGDTEAFF.